The 31 T cell receptor beta chains below were found in one sample sequenced in a study of T cell repertoires in cytomegalovirus infection. These receptors' antigens are unknown. TCRdb re-derived calls from the reads in MiXCR, one entry per CDR3 protein. Of hundreds of thousands of distinct CDR3 sequences listed, approximately 46% are singletons. The sequencing here drew on cultured PBMCs, taken from culture after CMV antigen stimulation. These TCRs come from a human donor in good health (CMV status not recorded). Some clones in this sample may be carry-over from other donors' samples.

J is TRBJ1-5 and V is TRBV10-3; the D gene is possibly TRBD1 (6 bases). This CDR3 is built from 16 residues. Germline V gene lookup returns CDR1 ENHRY and CDR2 SYGVKD. V lost 2 bases and J 3 bases, leaving 14 bases between the germline ends. The CDR3 loop is CAISEGQGTHNQPQHF. The DNA of the CDR3 is TGTGCCATCAGTGAGGGCCAGGGGACCCACAATCAGCCCCAGCATTTT.

The CDR3 DNA is TGTGCCACCAGCGGGATCATGAACACTGAAGCTTTCTTT. This gives the protein CATSGIMNTEAFF. The rearrangement joins TRBV15 to TRBJ1-1; no clear D gene. With 5 bases removed from V and 0 bases from J, the gap between germline ends came to 7 bases. The CDR3 totals 13 residues. Germline V gene sequence: CDR1 LNHNV, CDR2 YYDKDF (reference sequence).

This clonotype appeared a few times. The chain joins TRBV7-8 to TRBJ1-4, with 8 positions matching TRBD1. Germline CDR1 SGHVS, CDR2 FQNEAQ. The CDR3 sequence is 16 residues long. With 4 bases clipped from V and 2 bases from J, the junction kept 6 bases outside the gene matches. The CDR3: CASSSNRDRTNEKLFF. DNA of the CDR3: TGTGCCAGCAGCTCAAACCGGGACAGGACTAATGAAAAACTGTTTTTT.

This chain joins TRBV19 and TRBJ2-7, with D perhaps given as TRBD1 or TRBD2 (5 bases each). Trimming cost V 5 bases and J 0 bases, with 14 bases left between them. Germline V gene sequence: CDR1 LNHDA, CDR2 SQIVND (reference sequence). The CDR3 loop spans 15 amino acids. The CDR3 DNA follows: TGTGCCAGTAGTTCGCCGGGGCAGGTCTCCTACGAGCAGTACTTC. It encodes CASSSPGQVSYEQYF.

The chain joins TRBV7-2 to TRBJ2-6, with D possibly being TRBD1 (5 bases). The CDR3 contains 14 residues. Germline V CDR1 and CDR2: SGHTA, FQGNSA. V lost 9 bases and J 4 bases, leaving 13 bases between the germline ends. CDR3 region: CASYFRAGANVLTF. CDR3 DNA sequence: TGTGCCAGTTATTTCAGGGCAGGGGCCAACGTCCTGACTTTC.

J is TRBJ1-4 and V is TRBV18; possible D gene TRBD1, 6 bases. The germline V and J ends were trimmed by 0 bases and 8 bases, with 13 bases remaining between them. Germline V gene data show CDR1 as KGHSH and CDR2 as LQKENI. This CDR3 is built from 15 residues. The CDR3 sequence is CASSPPSTGREKLFF. Written as DNA, the CDR3 is TGTGCCAGCTCACCACCCTCAACAGGGCGGGAAAAACTGTTTTTT.

The chain links TRBV19 to TRBJ1-4, with 8 bases matching TRBD1. The germline CDR1 and CDR2 sequences are LNHDA and SQIVND (reference sequence). This CDR3 comprises 14 residues. V trimming: 6 bases; J trimming: 6 bases; junction bases outside the gene matches: 6. The CDR3 region has the DNA TGTGCCAGTAGCCGAACAGGGGGTTATGAAAAACTGTTTTTT. Its translation is CASSRTGGYEKLFF.

The V gene is TRBV7-2, the J gene TRBJ2-2; D is unclear. Germline loops: CDR1 SGHTA, CDR2 FQGNSA. Between the trimmed V and J ends, which lost 3 bases and 4 bases, there was a span of 6 bases. This CDR3 region has 13 residues. CDR3 residues: CASSFSPTGELFF. CDR3 coding DNA: TGTGCCAGCAGCTTTAGTCCCACCGGGGAGCTGTTTTTT. The whole variable domain, filled in from reference TRBV7-2 and TRBJ2-2, reads GAGVSQSPSNKVTEKGKDVELRCDPISGHTALYWYRQSLGQGLEFLIYFQGNSAPDKSGLPSDRFSAERTGGSVSTLTIQRTQQEDSAVYLCASSFSPTGELFFGEGSRLTVL.

This sequence joins TRBV7-9 and TRBJ1-1; TRBD1 matches at 8 bases. The CDR3 extends over 13 amino acids. V was clipped by 7 bases and J by 1 base; unmatched bases: 2. Germline V gene data show CDR1 as SEHNR and CDR2 as FQNEAQ (reference sequence). CDR3: CASTGTGNTEAFF. The CDR3 nucleotides read TGTGCCAGCACCGGGACAGGGAACACTGAAGCTTTCTTT.

The J gene is TRBJ2-3, the V gene TRBV7-2; perhaps D is TRBD1 or TRBD2 (6 bases each). The germline gives CDR1 SGHTA, CDR2 FQGNSA. V lost 4 bases, J lost 0 bases, and 20 bases lay in between. This CDR3 has 18 residues. The CDR3, as DNA: TGTGCCAGCAGCTCTCCCTGGGGGGCAGGGCAGAGCACAGATACGCAGTATTTT. This encodes CASSSPWGAGQSTDTQYF.

The gene calls are TRBV15 and TRBJ2-1, with TRBD2 matching over 12 bases. Germline V gives CDR1 LNHNV, CDR2 YYDKDF (reference sequence). The CDR3 is made up of 16 amino acids. V shed 5 bases, J shed 4 bases, and the junction held 6 bases outside the gene matches. The CDR3 DNA follows: TGTGCCACCAGCGCTAGGACTAGCGGGGAATACAATGAGCAGTTCTTC. Translating gives CATSARTSGEYNEQFF.

This sequence joins TRBV11-3 and TRBJ2-2; D unresolved. The CDR3 runs to 13 residues. Trimming removed 5 bases at V and 7 bases at J, with 11 bases between. Germline loops: CDR1 SGHNT, CDR2 YENEEA. CDR3 amino acids: CASSPEQRGELFF. CDR3 sequence (DNA): TGTGCCAGCAGCCCCGAGCAACGCGGGGAGCTGTTTTTT.

This clonotype was seen a single time. The chain couples TRBV11-1 to TRBJ2-7; D is unclear. Per the germline V gene, CDR1 is SGHAT and CDR2 is FQDESV (reference sequence). Deletions cut 4 bases from V and 5 bases from J, with 12 bases between. The CDR3 extends over 13 amino acids. This chain's CDR3 is CASSSLSLHEQYF. In DNA form, the CDR3 reads TGTGCCAGCAGCTCGTTGAGTCTCCACGAGCAGTACTTC.

The rearrangement joins TRBV2 to TRBJ2-2; the D gene is possibly TRBD1 (5 bases). Germline CDR1 SNHLY, CDR2 FYNNEI. Trimming took 5 bases from V and 6 from J, leaving 13 bases between them. This CDR3 contains 14 residues. CDR3 protein: CASSLAAGPGELFF. CDR3 coding DNA: TGTGCCAGCAGTCTCGCGGCAGGGCCCGGGGAGCTGTTTTTT.

This clonotype was counted only a few times. The V gene is TRBV11-3, the J gene TRBJ2-3; 15 positions match TRBD2. CDR1 and CDR2 from the germline V gene are SGHNT and YENEEA. This CDR3 has 15 amino acids. The ends lost 4 bases at V and 10 bases at J; junction bases unmatched: 6. CDR3 protein: CASSSGLAGGVAQYF. In DNA, the CDR3 is TGTGCCAGCAGCTCCGGACTAGCGGGAGGGGTTGCGCAGTATTTT.

This clonotype turned up a few times. This chain links TRBV7-6 with TRBJ2-1; 7 nucleotides agree with TRBD1. The germline V gene encodes CDR1 SGHVS and CDR2 FNYEAQ. J lost 6 bases, V lost 4 bases, and 9 bases had no gene match. The CDR3 sequence is 15 residues long. This chain's CDR3 is CASSSRQGQLNEQFF. As DNA, the CDR3 is TGTGCCAGCAGCTCCCGACAGGGCCAACTCAATGAGCAGTTCTTC.

This clonotype was recorded a few times. The J gene is TRBJ2-6, the V gene TRBV2; D is tentatively TRBD1 or TRBD2 (5 bases each). Trimming took 6 bases from V and 3 from J, leaving 9 bases between them. Germline V gene data show CDR1 as SNHLY and CDR2 as FYNNEI. The CDR3 is 14 amino acids. In DNA form, the CDR3 reads TGTGCCAGCAGGACTGGGGGTGGGGCCAACGTCCTGACTTTC. It translates to CASRTGGGANVLTF. Supplemented by reference TRBV2 and TRBJ2-6, the full variable domain reads EPEVTQTPSHQVTQMGQEVILRCVPISNHLYFYWYRQILGQKVEFLVSFYNNEISEKSEIFDDQFSVERPDGSNFTLKIRSTKLEDSAMYFCASRTGGGANVLTFGAGSRLTVL.

The rearrangement joins TRBV19 to TRBJ2-1; 11 bases are a match to TRBD2. This CDR3 has 15 residues. Germline CDR1 is LNHDA and CDR2 is SQIVND (reference sequence). Trimming removed 4 bases from V and 4 bases from J; junction bases left unmatched: 3. This CDR3 is CASSRPSGGYNEQFF. Here the CDR3 DNA reads TGTGCCAGTAGTAGGCCTAGCGGGGGGTACAATGAGCAGTTCTTC.

The chain links TRBV7-9 to TRBJ2-2; D uncertain. Trimming took 3 bases from V and 6 from J, leaving 5 bases between them. In germline, CDR1 is SEHNR, CDR2 FQNEAQ (reference sequence). The CDR3 is 12 residues long. CDR3 in amino acids: CASSFLAGELFF. In DNA, the CDR3 is TGTGCCAGCAGCTTTTTAGCCGGGGAGCTGTTTTTT.

This chain uses TRBV30 with TRBJ1-2; D remains ambiguous. V was trimmed by 1 base and J by 1 base, leaving 7 bases between them. The germline gives CDR1 GTSNPN, CDR2 SVGIG (reference sequence). This CDR3 region has 13 residues. DNA for the CDR3: TGTGCCTGGAGTGGTGGAGTTAACTATGGCTACACCTTC. It specifies CAWSGGVNYGYTF.

As DNA, the CDR3 is TGTGCCAGCAGCCCCGGGTCCTGGTTGAGCGAAAAACTGTTTTTT. Its translation is CASSPGSWLSEKLFF. The chain recombines TRBV11-2 with TRBJ1-4, with D unclear. Trimming took off 5 bases at V and 8 bases at J, with 18 bases between the two ends. Germline CDR1 is SGHAT and CDR2 is FQNNGV. The CDR3 totals 15 residues.

The chain joins TRBV2 to TRBJ1-5; 9 bases fit TRBD1. Germline CDR1 reads SNHLY; CDR2 reads FYNNEI. The CDR3 runs 13 residues. The trim removed 8 bases at V and 6 bases at J, leaving 5 bases unmatched. For the CDR3, the DNA is TGTGCCAGCTTACAGGGGGCAGGTCAGCCCCAGCATTTT. It translates to CASLQGAGQPQHF.

The chain joins TRBV19 to TRBJ2-3; D is uncertain. CDR1 and CDR2 (germline): LNHDA, SQIVND (reference sequence). This CDR3 spans 12 amino acids. V was cut by 3 bases and J by 3 bases, with 4 bases left in between. The CDR3: CASSMGTDTQYF. DNA of the CDR3: TGTGCCAGTAGTATGGGTACAGATACGCAGTATTTT.

The chain combines TRBV6-8 with TRBJ2-5, with D unresolved. Germline V gene data show CDR1 as MNHGY and CDR2 as SAAAGT. This CDR3 is built from 14 residues. With 2 bases removed from V and 3 bases from J, the gap between germline ends came to 10 bases. Written as DNA, the CDR3 is TGTGCCAGCAGTTACGCCTCTAGGGAAGAGACCCAGTACTTC. Translated: CASSYASREETQYF.

This clonotype has more than one count but fewer than ten. The rearrangement joins TRBV11-2 to TRBJ2-1; the D gene is possibly TRBD1 (6 bases). This CDR3 comprises 14 residues. Trimming stripped 4 bases from V and 6 bases from J, with 13 bases between. CDR1 is SGHAT, CDR2 FQNNGV, per germline. The CDR3 bases are TGTGCCAGCAGCTCCGGGCGGACAGTCAATGAGCAGTTCTTC. Protein: CASSSGRTVNEQFF.

The chain couples TRBV27 to TRBJ1-6, with D hard to call. The V gene lost 3 bases and the J gene lost 7 bases, with 7 bases spanning the gap. Germline loops: CDR1 MNHEY, CDR2 SMNVEV (reference sequence). This CDR3 contains 13 residues. CDR3 sequence (DNA): TGTGCCAGCAGTTTTTCCGGCAATTCACCCCTCCACTTT. Protein sequence: CASSFSGNSPLHF.

V is TRBV5-5 and J is TRBJ2-1; 10 bases match TRBD1. The CDR3 runs 16 residues. Trimming cost V 4 bases and J 6 bases; bases outside gene matches: 10. Germline lookup yields CDR1 SGHKS and CDR2 YYEKEE (reference sequence). CDR3 region: CASSDPDRGRGNEQFF. The CDR3 bases are TGTGCCAGCAGCGACCCTGACAGGGGGCGCGGCAATGAGCAGTTCTTC.

The rearrangement joins TRBV6-1 to TRBJ2-1, with a tentative D call TRBD2 (6 bases). Germline lookup yields CDR1 MNHNS and CDR2 SASEGT. The CDR3 covers 16 residues. Between the trimmed V and J ends, which lost 5 bases and 1 base, there was a span of 15 bases. The CDR3, as DNA: TGTGCCAGCAGTACCAATGTGGGGGGATCCTACAATGAGCAGTTCTTC. Translated, it gives CASSTNVGGSYNEQFF.

This clonotype has only a few counts. This CDR3 reads CASSQGQGTAKPQHF. CDR3 bases: TGTGCCAGCAGTCAGGGACAGGGGACCGCGAAGCCCCAGCATTTT. This sequence joins TRBV28 and TRBJ1-5; 10 bases match TRBD1. Trimming took 5 bases from V and 8 from J; bases not matched to a gene: 9. The CDR3 runs 15 residues. In germline, CDR1 is MDHEN, CDR2 SYDVKM.

The CDR3 DNA sequence: TGTGCCAGCAGCCCACCCCCTTATCTCTCTGGAAACACCATATATTTT. Protein: CASSPPPYLSGNTIYF. The chain links TRBV7-9 to TRBJ1-3; no reliable D call. The CDR3 spans 16 residues. Trimming removed 5 bases at V and 0 bases at J, with 14 bases between. Germline assignment: CDR1 SEHNR and CDR2 FQNEAQ (reference sequence).

CDR3 region: CASSLVSLGELFF. For the CDR3, the DNA is TGTGCCAGCAGCTTAGTCTCCCTCGGGGAGCTGTTTTTT. V usage is TRBV7-6 and J usage is TRBJ2-2; D is undetermined. Looked up from germline, CDR1 is SGHVS and CDR2 is FNYEAQ. V was cut by 1 base and J by 7 bases, with 7 bases left in between. This CDR3 contains 13 residues.